The TCR beta chain under discussion was sequenced for a study of blood T cells in healthy people across ages. Trimming left V 3 bases short and J 7 bases short, with 18 bases between. The CDR3 loop spans 15 amino acids. Germline-derived CDR1 and CDR2 are KGHDR and SFDVKD. A J-beta primer mix and a sample-barcoded 5' primer were used in a second PCR of roughly 6 to 11 cycles. TCRdb reprocessed the 5' RACE reads with MiXCR, giving one entry per CDR3 protein. This sample has 1.5 million or so distinct CDR3 sequences, with roughly 40% found just once. Per sample, no less than 5 micrograms of total RNA were extracted.

Material: blood. This clonotype originated in a woman aged 18-29 years in good health. The chain carries TRBV24-1 and TRBJ2-7; no clear D. CDR3 residues: CATSDPLNHYNEQYF. The CDR3 DNA sequence: TGTGCCACCAGTGATCCTCTAAACCACTACAATGAGCAGTACTTC.